This T cell receptor beta chain originates from a study of neurological immune-mediated disorders. Broader study findings: CDR3 amino acid sequences of expanded clones were not shared across subjects, a result suggesting private repertoires in all groups.

Described time point: longitudinal time-point 2. Unsorted libraries came from 2 million PBMCs stored at -80 °C. The cDNA was synthesized by 5'RACE incorporating 10-nucleotide random UMIs. TCRdb recomputed calls from the 5' RACE reads with MiXCR, one row per CDR3 protein. The data hold roughly 98,000 distinct CDR3 sequences, with less than 15% observed a single time. Germline V CDR1 and CDR2: SQVTM, ANQGSEA. The CDR3 loop spans 13 amino acids. Trimming cost V 6 bases and J 6 bases; bases outside gene matches: 8. In its sample, this clonotype was seen many times. As yet, its antigen is unknown. This clonotype was obtained from a female donor with HTLV-1-associated myelopathy (HAM/TSP). The V gene is TRBV29-1, the J gene TRBJ2-3; 8 nucleotides match TRBD1. The sequenced material came from PBMCs. The CDR3 here is CSVGQGASDTQYF. In DNA, the CDR3 is TGCAGCGTCGGTCAGGGGGCTTCCGATACGCAGTATTTT.